One T cell receptor beta chain is described in this entry. Its target antigen remains unknown. No per-base quality is available; no much larger clone lies one base away. The sample belongs to a study of blood T cell repertoires in COVID-19 (dated by TCRdb to between 2020 and 2021). Regarding the study in general: Samples from collaborators originated in the United States, Italy and Spain and spanned both the acute and convalescent phases of COVID-19. Nearly every sample came with metadata listing a de-identified subject ID, COVID-19 status, age in years and sex. The samples were drawn from the first 160 participants of the ongoing ImmuneRACE study and from 950 to 1,500 subjects provided by 6 global collaborators. The repertoires were released in a freely available public database intended as a resource for research on the immune response to SARS-CoV-2. The prospective study material was composed of cDNA or gDNA derived from T cells, B-cell-depleted T cells, or PBMCs. Where available, HLA class I and class II types were taken from metadata supplied by the sample provider and were not determined by assay-based typing. Deeply sampled blood TCRbeta repertoires from subjects exposed to, actively infected with, or recovered from COVID-19 were included in the dataset.

The research as a whole found: The quantity of clinical and demographic metadata differed by source and by participant and was supplied without curation.

Sequences MNHEY (CDR1) and SMNVEV (CDR2) are obtained from the germline V gene (reference sequence). Germline trimming amounts to 5 bases on V and 9 bases on J, with 5 as the count of junction bases outside the gene matches. The CDR3, cysteine through phenylalanine, is 12 amino acids long. The entry retains the CDR3 DNA only, 36 bases that are in frame from base 1. The immunoSEQ Assay, a bias-controlled multiplex PCR, was used to amplify TCRbeta CDR3 regions from genomic DNA. The study's processing was this. The number of nucleated cells in each sample was estimated by amplification of reference gene primers within the assay. To quantify the absolute abundance of each unique TCRbeta CDR3 rearrangement, sequence reads were collapsed and filtered. For each sample, productive Simpson clonality was calculated as the square root of Simpson's diversity index across productive rearrangements. This is the immuneACCESS table as TCRdb keeps it, with only in-frame sequences that have V and J called. A part of the clones is gone; compared with another copy, unresolved V genes explain less than half, and the rest is unexplained. Clone size and the V and J calls come from that table; the DNA yielded D and trimming. Within this sample are some 190,000 clones, with just over 85% of them counted one time only. Jointly, the top ten make up 1.5% of the sample.

Collaborating institutions collected whole blood in K2EDTA tubes following their own protocols. For TCRbeta analysis, collaborator samples were shipped as frozen whole blood, as isolated PBMCs, or as DNA extracted from either sample type. The V and J genes are TRBV27 and TRBJ1-2; 8 junctional bases match TRBD1. The TCR was taken from a man aged 18 to 30 with active or convalescent COVID-19. Sequencing was performed on peripheral blood. The CDR3 sequence is CASSRQGASYTF. The DNA is as follows: TGTGCCAGCAGTAGGCAGGGGGCTAGCTACACCTTC.